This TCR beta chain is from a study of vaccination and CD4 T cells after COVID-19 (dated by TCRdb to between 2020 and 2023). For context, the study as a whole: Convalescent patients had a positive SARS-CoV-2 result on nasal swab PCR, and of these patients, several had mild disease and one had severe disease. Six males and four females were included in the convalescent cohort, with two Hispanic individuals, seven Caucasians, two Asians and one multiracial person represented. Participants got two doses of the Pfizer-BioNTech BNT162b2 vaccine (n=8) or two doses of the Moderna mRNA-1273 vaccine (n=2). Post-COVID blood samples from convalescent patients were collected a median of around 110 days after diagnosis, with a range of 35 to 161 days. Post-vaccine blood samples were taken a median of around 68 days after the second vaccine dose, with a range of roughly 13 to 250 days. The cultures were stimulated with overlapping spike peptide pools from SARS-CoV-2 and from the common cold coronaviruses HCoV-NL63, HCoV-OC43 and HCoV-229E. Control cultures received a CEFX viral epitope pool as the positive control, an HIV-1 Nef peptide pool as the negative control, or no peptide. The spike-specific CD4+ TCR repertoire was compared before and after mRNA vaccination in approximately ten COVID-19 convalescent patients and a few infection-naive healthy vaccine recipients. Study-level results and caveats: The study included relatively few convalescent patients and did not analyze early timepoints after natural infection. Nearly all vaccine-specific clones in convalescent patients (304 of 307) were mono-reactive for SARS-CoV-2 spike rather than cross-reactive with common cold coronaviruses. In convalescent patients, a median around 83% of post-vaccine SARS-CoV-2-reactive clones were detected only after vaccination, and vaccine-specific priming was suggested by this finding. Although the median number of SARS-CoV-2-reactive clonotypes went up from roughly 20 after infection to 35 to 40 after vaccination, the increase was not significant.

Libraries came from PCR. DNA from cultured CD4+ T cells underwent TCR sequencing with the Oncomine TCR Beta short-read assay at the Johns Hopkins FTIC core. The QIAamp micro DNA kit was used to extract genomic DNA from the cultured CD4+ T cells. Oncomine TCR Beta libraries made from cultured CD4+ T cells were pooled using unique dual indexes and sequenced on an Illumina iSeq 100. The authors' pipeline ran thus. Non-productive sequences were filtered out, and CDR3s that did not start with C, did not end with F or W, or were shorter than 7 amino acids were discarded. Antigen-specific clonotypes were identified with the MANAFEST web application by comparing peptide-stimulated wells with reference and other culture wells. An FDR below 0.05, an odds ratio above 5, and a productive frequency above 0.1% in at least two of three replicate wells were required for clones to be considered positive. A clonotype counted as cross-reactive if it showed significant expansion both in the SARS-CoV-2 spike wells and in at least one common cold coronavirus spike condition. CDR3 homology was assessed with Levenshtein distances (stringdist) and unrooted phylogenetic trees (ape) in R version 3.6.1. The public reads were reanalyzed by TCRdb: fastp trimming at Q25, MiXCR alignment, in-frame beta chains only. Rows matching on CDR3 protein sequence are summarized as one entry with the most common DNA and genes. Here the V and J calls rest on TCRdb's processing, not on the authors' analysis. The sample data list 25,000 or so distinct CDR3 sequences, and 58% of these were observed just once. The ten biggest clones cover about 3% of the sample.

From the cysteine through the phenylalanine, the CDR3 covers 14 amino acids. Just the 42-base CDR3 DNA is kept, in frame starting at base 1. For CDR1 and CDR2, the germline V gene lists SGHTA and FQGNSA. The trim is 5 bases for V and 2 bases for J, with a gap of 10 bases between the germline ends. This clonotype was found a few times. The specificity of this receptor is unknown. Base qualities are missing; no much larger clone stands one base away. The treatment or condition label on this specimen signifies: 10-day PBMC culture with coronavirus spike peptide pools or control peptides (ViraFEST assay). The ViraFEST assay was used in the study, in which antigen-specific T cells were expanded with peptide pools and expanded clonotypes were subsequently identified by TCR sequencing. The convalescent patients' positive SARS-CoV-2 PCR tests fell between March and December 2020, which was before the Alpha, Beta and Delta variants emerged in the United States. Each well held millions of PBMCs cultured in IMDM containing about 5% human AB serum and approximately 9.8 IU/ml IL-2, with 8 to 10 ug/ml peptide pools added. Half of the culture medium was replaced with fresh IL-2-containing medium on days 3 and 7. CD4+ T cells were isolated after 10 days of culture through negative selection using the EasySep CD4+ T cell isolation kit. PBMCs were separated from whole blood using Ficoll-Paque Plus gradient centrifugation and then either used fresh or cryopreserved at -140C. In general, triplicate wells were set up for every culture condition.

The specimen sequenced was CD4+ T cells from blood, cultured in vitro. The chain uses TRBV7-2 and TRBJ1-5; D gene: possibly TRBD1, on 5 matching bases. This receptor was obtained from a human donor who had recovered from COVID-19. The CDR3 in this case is CASSLRVGNQPQHF. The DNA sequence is TGTGCCAGCAGCCTCAGGGTCGGCAATCAGCCCCAGCATTTT.